This T cell receptor beta chain was observed in a study of regulatory T cells in long-lasting Graves disease. Building the TCR beta libraries relied on iRepertoire HTBI primers, and CDR3 regions underwent Arm-PCR. TCRdb ran MiXCR on the multiplex PCR reads and lists one entry per CDR3 protein. The table has roughly 440,000 distinct CDR3 sequences, roughly 15% seen once; the top ten hold 23%. This clonotype was seen at least ten times. Time point given: newly diagnosed GD, antithyroid drugs for less than 3 months. Researchers made the TCR library from RNA that was extracted from PBMCs. Germline V gene sequence: CDR1 SGHVS, CDR2 FQNEAQ. The CDR3 consists of 17 residues. Deletions cut 3 bases from V and 5 bases from J, with 20 bases between. The sample was also linked to a second study, of T cells in Graves' hyperthyroidism and ophthalmopathy.

The receptor was isolated from a woman under 30 with Graves disease. The sample was peripheral blood mononuclear cells (PBMCs), taken at new diagnosis, from a patient treated with antithyroid drugs. The chain has TRBV7-8 and TRBJ2-1; D might be TRBD1 (5 bases). The CDR3 DNA follows: TGTGCCAGCAGCTTGTTTCAGGGTTTTGGATTCAACAATGAGCAGTTCTTC. This encodes CASSLFQGFGFNNEQFF.